Shown below are 18 T cell receptor beta chains from a single sample sequenced in a study of CD8 T cells in Susac syndrome. RNA totalling roughly 0.45 to 1 ug underwent reverse transcription with random hexamers. TCRdb redid the calling of the immunoSEQ multiplex PCR reads with MiXCR, one entry per CDR3 protein. The sample gives 100,000 to 150,000 distinct CDR3 sequences, about 94% of which show up once; about 0.3% is in the top ten. Sample: CD8+ T cells from PBMCs. These TCRs come from a human donor with Susac syndrome.

This clonotype has more than one count but fewer than ten. The chain employs TRBV20-1 and TRBJ2-7; 8 bases map to TRBD2. The trim removed 5 bases at V and 1 base at J, leaving 7 bases unmatched. The CDR3 length is 14 residues. Germline loops: CDR1 DFQATT, CDR2 SNEGSKA (reference sequence). CDR3 loop: CSAREGTGSYEQYF. In DNA form, the CDR3 reads TGCAGTGCTCGGGAGGGCACGGGGTCCTACGAGCAGTACTTC.

The chain links TRBV2 to TRBJ2-3; no firm D call. The CDR3 has 11 residues. Germline V CDR1 and CDR2: SNHLY, FYNNEI. V lost 5 bases, J lost 5 bases, and 5 bases lay in between. The CDR3 region is CASSPLDTQYF. The CDR3 nucleotides are TGTGCCAGCAGTCCCCTAGATACGCAGTATTTT.

The V gene is TRBV12-3 or TRBV12-4, the J gene TRBJ2-3; the match to TRBD2 covers 11 bases. V was pared by 4 bases and J by 2 bases, with 2 bases of the junction left unmatched. The CDR3 runs to 15 residues. The DNA of the CDR3 is TGTGCCAGCAGTTCGACTAGCGGGGACACAGATACGCAGTATTTT. Amino acids: CASSSTSGDTDTQYF.

The rearrangement uses TRBV7-9 and TRBJ1-1; TRBD1 is a possible D gene (6 bases). V lost 7 bases, J lost 0 bases, and 18 bases lay in between. This CDR3 has 16 residues. Germline-derived CDR1 and CDR2 are SEHNR and FQNEAQ (reference sequence). CDR3 loop: CASTPPTDRLNTEAFF. The CDR3 DNA follows: TGTGCCAGCACCCCTCCGACGGACAGACTGAACACTGAAGCTTTCTTT.

The chain recombines TRBV29-1 with TRBJ2-1, with 7 positions matching TRBD2. The CDR3 is 14 residues long. The germline CDR1 and CDR2 sequences are SQVTM and ANQGSEA. V lost 2 bases to trimming and J lost 4 bases; unmatched junction nucleotides: 5. This CDR3 is CSVENRGVYNEQFF. The CDR3 coding sequence is TGCAGCGTTGAAAACCGGGGGGTATACAATGAGCAGTTCTTC.

The chain combines TRBV7-8 with TRBJ2-3, with 10 bases identical to TRBD2. Trimming cost V 4 bases and J 2 bases; bases outside gene matches: 12. This CDR3 contains 18 residues. Germline V gene data show CDR1 as SGHVS and CDR2 as FQNEAQ. CDR3: CASSSGLAAPNPTDTQYF. CDR3 nucleotides: TGTGCCAGCAGCTCAGGACTAGCGGCTCCCAATCCCACAGATACGCAGTATTTT.

The genes are TRBV20-1 and TRBJ2-1, with TRBD2 matching 14 bases. The germline V gene encodes CDR1 DFQATT and CDR2 SNEGSKA (reference sequence). V was clipped by 4 bases and J by 8 bases; unmatched bases: 7. The CDR3 runs 15 residues. This chain's CDR3 is CSATKTSGGVDEQFF. CDR3 DNA: TGCAGTGCTACCAAGACTAGCGGGGGGGTGGATGAGCAGTTCTTC.

This clonotype was observed a single time. V gene TRBV30 combines with J gene TRBJ2-7, with 9 bases lining up with TRBD1. CDR1 is GTSNPN and CDR2 is SVGIG in the germline V gene (reference sequence). V was pared by 4 bases and J by 4 bases, with 5 bases of the junction left unmatched. The CDR3 is 13 amino acids. This CDR3 is CAWNRGQGYEQYF. In DNA form, the CDR3 reads TGTGCCTGGAACAGGGGGCAGGGGTACGAGCAGTACTTC. Full variable domain (missing parts from reference TRBV30 and TRBJ2-7): SQTIHQWPATLVQPVGSPLSLECTVEGTSNPNLYWYRQAAGRGLQLLFYSVGIGQISSEVPQNLSASRPQDRQFILSSKKLLLSDSGFYLCAWNRGQGYEQYFGPGTRLTVT.

The rearrangement uses TRBV9 and TRBJ2-5; 12 positions match TRBD2. The trim removed 4 bases at V and 4 bases at J, leaving 2 bases unmatched. The CDR3 runs to 14 residues. The germline V gene encodes CDR1 SGDLS and CDR2 YYNGEE. CDR3 sequence: CASSPGLAGETQYF. For the CDR3, the DNA is TGTGCCAGCAGCCCGGGACTAGCGGGAGAGACCCAGTACTTC.

Here the CDR3 reads CASKRNRPYEQYF. The CDR3 DNA reads as TGTGCCAGCAAAAGGAACAGACCATACGAGCAGTACTTC. The V gene is TRBV5-6, the J gene TRBJ2-7, with D unresolved. Germline CDR1 SGHDT, CDR2 YYEEEE. This CDR3 is built from 13 residues. Trimming removed 6 bases from V and 4 bases from J, with 14 bases in between.

The chain carries TRBV4-1 and TRBJ1-1, with D perhaps matching TRBD1 (6 bases). V lost 0 bases and J 1 base, leaving 15 bases between the germline ends. CDR3 length: 17 amino acids. Germline loops: CDR1 MGHRA, CDR2 YSYEKL. CDR3 sequence (DNA): TGCGCCAGCAGCCAAGACCAGGGGAATGTGCCGAACACTGAAGCTTTCTTT. It specifies CASSQDQGNVPNTEAFF.

This clonotype was recorded a few times. CDR3 coding DNA: TGTGCCAGCAGCTTGGGACGGGACTATGGCTACACCTTC. The encoded protein is CASSLGRDYGYTF. The V and J genes are TRBV13 and TRBJ1-2; a possible D gene is TRBD1 (5 bases). Germline V lookup: CDR1 PRHDT, CDR2 FYEKMQ (reference sequence). This CDR3 is 13 amino acids long. Trimming stripped 3 bases from V and 3 bases from J, with 8 bases between.

The rearrangement joins TRBV7-2 to TRBJ2-5; 9 bases match TRBD2. The trim removed 5 bases at V and 5 bases at J, leaving 15 bases unmatched. This CDR3 contains 17 residues. Per germline, CDR1 SGHTA and CDR2 FQGNSA. In DNA, the CDR3 is TGTGCCAGCAGCCTCGTGGCAGGGCGGGGGGGCGTGGAGACCCAGTACTTC. Translated, it gives CASSLVAGRGGVETQYF.

Note on this clonotype: Germline and junction disagree at one end, which may indicate a read error. The chain employs TRBV29-1 and TRBJ2-1; D possibly matches TRBD1 or TRBD2 (5 bases each). Germline loops: CDR1 SQVTM, CDR2 ANQGSEA. CDR3 length: 8 amino acids. DNA of the CDR3: TGCAGCGTTGACGGGGACCGCTTC. Its protein is CSVDGDRF.

J is TRBJ2-5 and V is TRBV25-1, with TRBD1 matching over 7 bases. This CDR3 is built from 14 residues. The V segment lost 8 bases and the J segment 0 bases; nucleotides outside the gene matches: 6. CDR1 MGHDK and CDR2 SYGVNS come from the germline V gene. CDR3 sequence: CASGEQGYQETQYF. In nucleotides, the CDR3 is TGTGCCAGCGGAGAACAGGGGTACCAAGAGACCCAGTACTTC.

V is TRBV5-5 and J is TRBJ1-1; D gene unclear. CDR3 size: 12 residues. Looked up from germline, CDR1 is SGHKS and CDR2 is YYEKEE (reference sequence). V lost 0 bases and J 8 bases, leaving 8 bases between the germline ends. The CDR3 nucleotides are TGTGCCAGCAGCTTGGTCGCCAACGAAGCTTTCTTT. It encodes CASSLVANEAFF.

V and J are TRBV9 and TRBJ2-3; D is ambiguous. The CDR3 totals 16 residues. Germline assignment: CDR1 SGDLS and CDR2 YYNGEE. V lost 0 bases, J lost 0 bases, and 11 bases lay in between. CDR3 nucleotides: TGTGCCAGCAGCGTAGAAGAAGGATATAGCACAGATACGCAGTATTTT. Protein: CASSVEEGYSTDTQYF. Full variable domain (rest looked up from reference TRBV9 and TRBJ2-3): DSGVTQTPKHLITATGQRVTLRCSPRSGDLSVYWYQQSLDQGLQFLIQYYNGEERAKGNILERFSAQQFPDLHSELNLSSLELGDSALYFCASSVEEGYSTDTQYFGPGTRLTVL.

The gene calls are TRBV29-1 and TRBJ2-7, with D perhaps matching TRBD1 (5 bases). The CDR3 runs to 13 residues. The germline V gene has CDR1 SQVTM and CDR2 ANQGSEA. V was trimmed by 5 bases and J by 6 bases, leaving 17 bases between them. CDR3 protein: CSVLQGTWSEQYF. CDR3 nucleotide sequence: TGCAGCGTTCTTCAGGGCACCTGGTCCGAGCAGTACTTC.